The T cell receptor beta chain described here comes from a study of OX40 agonist ivuxolimab in advanced cancers. Overall study context: Every 2 weeks, patients got intravenous ivuxolimab at one of six dose levels (0.01-10 mg/kg). The mean age was roughly 60 years, ranging from roughly 23 to 80, with less than 90% of participants male. Study outcomes and limitations: The CD4+ and CD8+ T cells in the blood had expanded clonally by week 6 at 0.1 to 3.0 mg/kg. The study found among the lowest clonal expansion in partial responders at 0.1-3.0 mg/kg.

About this clone: No antigen is known for it.

J gave up 7 bases and V 2 bases, and 6 bases lay outside the gene matches. The CDR3 sequence is 14 residues long. The germline V gene encodes CDR1 KGHSH and CDR2 LQKENI. Profiling relied on immunoSEQ multiplex PCR, and the TCRdb table lists in-frame clones only, not all of them. The sample consists of about 62,000 clones, around 85% of them appearing once. The origin of this receptor is an adult with an advanced solid tumor such as melanoma, head and neck, liver or kidney cancer. The input for sequencing was CD4+ or CD8+ T cells sorted from blood, taken in a trial of the OX40 agonist ivuxolimab. This chain uses TRBV18 with TRBJ1-1, with TRBD1 matching 8 bases. The CDR3 DNA is TGTGCCAGCTCACCAAACCGGGACAGGATTGAAGCTTTCTTT. Protein product: CASSPNRDRIEAFF.